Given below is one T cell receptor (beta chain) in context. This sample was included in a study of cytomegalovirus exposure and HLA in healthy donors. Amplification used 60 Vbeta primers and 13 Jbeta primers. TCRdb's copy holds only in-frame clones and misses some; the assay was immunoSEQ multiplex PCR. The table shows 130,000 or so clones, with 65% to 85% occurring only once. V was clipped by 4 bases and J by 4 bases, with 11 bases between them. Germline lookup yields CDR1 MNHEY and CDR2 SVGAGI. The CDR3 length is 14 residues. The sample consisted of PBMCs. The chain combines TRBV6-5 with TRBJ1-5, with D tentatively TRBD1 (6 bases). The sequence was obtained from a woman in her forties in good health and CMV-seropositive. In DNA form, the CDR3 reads TGTGCCAGCAGTTTCGGACAGACGAATCAGCCCCAGCATTTT. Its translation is CASSFGQTNQPQHF.